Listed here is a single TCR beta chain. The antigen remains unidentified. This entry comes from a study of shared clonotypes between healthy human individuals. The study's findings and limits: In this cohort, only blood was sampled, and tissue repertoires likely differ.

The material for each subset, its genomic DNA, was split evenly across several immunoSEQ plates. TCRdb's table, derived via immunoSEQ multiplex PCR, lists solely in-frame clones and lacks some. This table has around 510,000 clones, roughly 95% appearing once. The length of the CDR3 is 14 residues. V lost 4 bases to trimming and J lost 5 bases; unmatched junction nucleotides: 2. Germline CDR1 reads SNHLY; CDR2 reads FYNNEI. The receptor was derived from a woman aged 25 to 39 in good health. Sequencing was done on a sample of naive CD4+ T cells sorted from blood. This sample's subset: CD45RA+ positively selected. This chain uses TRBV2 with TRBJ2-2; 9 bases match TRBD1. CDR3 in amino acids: CASSGGTGTGELFF. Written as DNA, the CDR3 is TGTGCCAGCAGTGGGGGGACAGGGACCGGGGAGCTGTTTTTT. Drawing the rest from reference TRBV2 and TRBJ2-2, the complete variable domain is EPEVTQTPSHQVTQMGQEVILRCVPISNHLYFYWYRQILGQKVEFLVSFYNNEISEKSEIFDDQFSVERPDGSNFTLKIRSTKLEDSAMYFCASSGGTGTGELFFGEGSRLTVL.